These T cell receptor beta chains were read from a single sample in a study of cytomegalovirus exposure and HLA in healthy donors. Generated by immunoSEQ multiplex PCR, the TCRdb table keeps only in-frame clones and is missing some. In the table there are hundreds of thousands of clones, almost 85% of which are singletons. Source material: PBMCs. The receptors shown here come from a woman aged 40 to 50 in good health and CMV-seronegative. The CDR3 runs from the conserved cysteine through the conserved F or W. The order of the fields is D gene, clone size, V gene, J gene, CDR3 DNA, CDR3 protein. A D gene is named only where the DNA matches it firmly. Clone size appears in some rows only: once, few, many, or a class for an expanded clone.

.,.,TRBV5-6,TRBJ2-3,TGTGCCAGCAGCGCCCTCGGTCCAGATACGCAGTATTTT,CASSALGPDTQYF
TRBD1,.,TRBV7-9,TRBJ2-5,TGTGCCAGCAGCCCCGGGACAGGGAGGCAAGAGACCCAGTACTTC,CASSPGTGRQETQYF
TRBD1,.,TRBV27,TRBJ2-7,TGTGCCAGCAGTTGGGACAGGTTCTACGAGCAGTACTTC,CASSWDRFYEQYF
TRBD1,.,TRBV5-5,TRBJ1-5,TGTGCCAGCAGCTTTACAGGGACAGAGCCCCAGCATTTT,CASSFTGTEPQHF
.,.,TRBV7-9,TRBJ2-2,TGTGCCAGCAGCTTAGCGCAACTTGTCGCGAACGGCGGGGAGCTGTTTTTT,CASSLAQLVANGGELFF
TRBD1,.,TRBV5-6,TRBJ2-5,TGTGCCAGCAGCTTGAGGACAGGGTTGGGTGAGACCCAGTACTTC,CASSLRTGLGETQYF
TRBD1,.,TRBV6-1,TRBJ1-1,TGTGCCAGCAGCCAAGGACAGGGAACGAGCGTTTTCTTT,CASSQGQGTSVFF
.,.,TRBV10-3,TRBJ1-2,TGTGCCATCAGACCGGACTCACCTGGGATTTATGGCTACACCTTC,CAIRPDSPGIYGYTF
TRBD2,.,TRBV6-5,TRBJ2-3,TGTGCCAGCAGTTACTCAAGCGGGGGGTTGACAGATACGCAGTATTTT,CASSYSSGGLTDTQYF
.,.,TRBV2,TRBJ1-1,TGTGCCAGCAGTGCCCAGGGGAACACTGAAGCTTTCTTT,CASSAQGNTEAFF
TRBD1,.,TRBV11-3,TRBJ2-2,TGTGCCAGCAGCCCGAGACTGACAGGGCCGAACACCGGGGAGCTGTTTTTT,CASSPRLTGPNTGELFF
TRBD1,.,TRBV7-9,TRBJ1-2,TGTTCCAGCAGCCCGATAGACAGGGTTGGAACTATTAACTATGGCTACACCTTC,CSSSPIDRVGTINYGYTF
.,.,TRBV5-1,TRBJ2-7,TGCGCCAGCAGCTCCGAGGCAGGGGTTGGTTCGGCGTACGAGCAGTACTTC,CASSSEAGVGSAYEQYF
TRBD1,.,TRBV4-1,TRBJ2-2,TGCGCCAGCAGCCAAGTCCAGCTGTCAGGGGGCACCGGGGAGCTGTTTTTT,CASSQVQLSGGTGELFF
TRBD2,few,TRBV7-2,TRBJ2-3,TGTGCCAGCAGCACTAGCGGGGGGGCAGATACGCAGTATTTT,CASSTSGGADTQYF
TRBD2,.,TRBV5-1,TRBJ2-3,TGCGCCAGCAGCTTAAGCGGGGGGGCCTTCACAGATACGCAGTATTTT,CASSLSGGAFTDTQYF
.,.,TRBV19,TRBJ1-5,TGTGCCAGTAGTTGGGGGGTGGGTGGTCAGCCCCAGCATTTT,CASSWGVGGQPQHF
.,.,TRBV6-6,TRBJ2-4,TGTGCCAGCAGTTACTCCGCGGGGGCCAAAAACATTCAGTACTTC,CASSYSAGAKNIQYF
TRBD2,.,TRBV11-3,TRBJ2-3,TGTGCCAGCAGCACTAGCGGGGGGGCTGGGACGCAGTATTTT,CASSTSGGAGTQYF
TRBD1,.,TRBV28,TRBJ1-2,TGTGCCAGCAGTACATGGGACAGGGTGAATGAGAACTATGGCTACACCTTC,CASSTWDRVNENYGYTF
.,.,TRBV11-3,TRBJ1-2,TGTGCCAGCAGCCGCGGGGAATATGGCTACACCTTC,CASSRGEYGYTF
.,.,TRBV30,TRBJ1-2,TGTGCCTGGAGTGTTACGGGTGTCGGAAAGGACTACACCTTC,CAWSVTGVGKDYTF
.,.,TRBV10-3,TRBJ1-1,TGTGCCATCAGTGGCCCAGGAGGGGCCACTGAAGCTTTCTTT,CAISGPGGATEAFF
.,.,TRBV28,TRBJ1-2,TGTGCCAGCAGTGCGATTTTGGGGCGGGGCTATGGCTACACCTTC,CASSAILGRGYGYTF
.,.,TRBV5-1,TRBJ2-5,TGCGCCAGCAGCTCGGAGGGCAATATCTACGAGACCCAGTACTTC,CASSSEGNIYETQYF
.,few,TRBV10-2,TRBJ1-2,TGCGCCAGCAGTGATCGCAGGGGATATGGCTACACCTTC,CASSDRRGYGYTF
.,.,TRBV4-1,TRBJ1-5,TGCGCCAGCAGCCAAAAGATGACGCAGGTTCATAGCAATCAGCCCCAGCATTTT,CASSQKMTQVHSNQPQHF
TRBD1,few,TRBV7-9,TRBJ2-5,TGTGCCAGCAGCAAGTCGGGACAGGAAGAGACCCAGTACTTC,CASSKSGQEETQYF
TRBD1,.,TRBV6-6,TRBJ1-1,TGTGCCAGCAGCAAGGACAGGGGGAACACTGAAGCTTTCTTT,CASSKDRGNTEAFF
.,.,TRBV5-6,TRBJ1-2,TGTGCCAGCAGCTTGTCTAGTTTAGGCTACACCTTC,CASSLSSLGYTF
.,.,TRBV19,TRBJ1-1,TGTGCCAGTAGTATCGGGAAGGGGAACACTGAAGCTTTCTTT,CASSIGKGNTEAFF
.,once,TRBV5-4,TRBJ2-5,TGTGCCAGCAGCTTGATCGGACAGCGTCTACAAGAGACCCAGTACTTC,CASSLIGQRLQETQYF
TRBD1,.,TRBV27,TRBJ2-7,TGTGCCAGCAGTTGGCAGGGGGCATACGAGCAGTACTTC,CASSWQGAYEQYF
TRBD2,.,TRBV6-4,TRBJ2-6,TGTGCCAGCAGTGCCTCACCGGGAGGTGGGGCCAACGTCCTGACTTTC,CASSASPGGGANVLTF
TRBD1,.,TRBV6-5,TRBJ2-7,TGTGCCAGCAGTCCAAGGACAGGTCCCTACGAGCAGTACTTC,CASSPRTGPYEQYF
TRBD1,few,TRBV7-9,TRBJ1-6,TGTGCCAGCAGCTCTATGACAGGGGCCGGATCACCCCTCCACTTT,CASSSMTGAGSPLHF
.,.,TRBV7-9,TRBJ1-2,TGTGCCAGCAGCTTCAGCAGGGTACACGATGGCTACACCTTC,CASSFSRVHDGYTF